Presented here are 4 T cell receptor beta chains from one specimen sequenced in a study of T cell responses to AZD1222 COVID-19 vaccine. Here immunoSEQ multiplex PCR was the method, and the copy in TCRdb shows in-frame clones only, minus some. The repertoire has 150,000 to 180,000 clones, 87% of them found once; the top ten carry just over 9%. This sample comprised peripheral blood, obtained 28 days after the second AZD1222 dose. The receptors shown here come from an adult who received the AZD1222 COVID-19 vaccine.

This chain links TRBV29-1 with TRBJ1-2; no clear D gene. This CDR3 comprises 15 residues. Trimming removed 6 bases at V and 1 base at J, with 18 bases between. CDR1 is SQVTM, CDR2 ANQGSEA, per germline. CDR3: CSVPDGGSNNYGYTF. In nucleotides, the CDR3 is TGCAGCGTCCCTGATGGTGGATCCAATAACTATGGCTACACCTTC.

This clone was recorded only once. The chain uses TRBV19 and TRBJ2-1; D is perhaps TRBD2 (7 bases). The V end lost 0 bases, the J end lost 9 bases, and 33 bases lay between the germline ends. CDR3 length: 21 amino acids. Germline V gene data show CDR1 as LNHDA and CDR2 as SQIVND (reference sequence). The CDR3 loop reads CASSIDYGGPRSSGFIGEQFF. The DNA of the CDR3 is TGTGCCAGTAGTATAGATTATGGGGGCCCTAGGAGTAGCGGGTTTATCGGTGAGCAGTTCTTC.

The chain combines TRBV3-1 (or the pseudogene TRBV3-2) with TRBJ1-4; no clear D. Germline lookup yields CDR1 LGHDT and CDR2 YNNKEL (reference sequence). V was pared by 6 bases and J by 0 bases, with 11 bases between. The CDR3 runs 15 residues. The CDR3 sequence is CASRPTSATNEKLFF. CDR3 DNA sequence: TGTGCCAGCAGGCCAACTTCTGCAACTAATGAAAAACTGTTTTTT.

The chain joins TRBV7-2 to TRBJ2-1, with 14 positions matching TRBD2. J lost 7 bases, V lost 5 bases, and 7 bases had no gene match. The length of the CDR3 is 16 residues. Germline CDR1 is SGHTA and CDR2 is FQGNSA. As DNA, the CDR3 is TGTGCCAGCAGCATCAGGGGGACTAGCGGGAGTAATGAGCAGTTCTTC. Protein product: CASSIRGTSGSNEQFF. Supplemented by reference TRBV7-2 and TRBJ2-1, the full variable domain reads GAGVSQSPSNKVTEKGKDVELRCDPISGHTALYWYRQSLGQGLEFLIYFQGNSAPDKSGLPSDRFSAERTGGSVSTLTIQRTQQEDSAVYLCASSIRGTSGSNEQFFGPGTRLTVL.